The source of this T cell receptor beta chain is a study of CD8+CD57+ T cells in acquired aplastic anemia. Genomic DNA acted as the template from which TCR beta VDJ combination and CDR3 sequence profiling were carried out. MiXCR, run by TCRdb on the reads, gives a single entry per CDR3 protein. The repertoire holds roughly 300,000 distinct CDR3 sequences, with roughly 50% as singletons. This clonotype has at least ten counts. The specimen sequenced was sorted CD4+, CD8+, or CD8+CD57+ T cells (not recorded which) from PBMCs. This receptor was obtained from a human donor with severe aplastic anemia or a healthy control (not recorded which).

The CDR3: CASSFGAGVGQPQHF. The CDR3 DNA reads as TGTGCCAGCAGCTTTGGCGCAGGGGTGGGTCAGCCCCAGCATTTT. The chain employs TRBV7-8 and TRBJ1-5; perhaps TRBD1 as D (6 bases). Trimming removed 3 bases from V and 6 bases from J, with 15 bases in between. Germline CDR1 reads SGHVS; CDR2 reads FQNEAQ. This CDR3 is 15 amino acids long. The variable domain in full, with the rest retrieved from reference TRBV7-8 and TRBJ1-5, is GAGVSQSPRYKVAKRGQDVALRCDPISGHVSLFWYQQALGQGPEFLTYFQNEAQLDKSGLPSDRFFAERPEGSVSTLKIQRTQQEDSAVYLCASSFGAGVGQPQHFGDGTRLSIL.